This T cell receptor (beta chain) was found in a study of blood T cell repertoires in COVID-19. Study-level background: In each case, the material was cDNA or gDNA derived from T cells, B-cell-depleted T cells, or PBMCs.

The CDR3 spans 13 residues. V lost 2 bases to trimming and J lost 6 bases, with 10 bases between them. Germline loops: CDR1 MNHNS, CDR2 SASEGT. The repertoire was sequenced with immunoSEQ multiplex PCR; TCRdb's copy has only in-frame clones and lacks some. The data contain some 72,000 clones, 65% to 85% of them singletons. The clonotype comes from a man aged 50-59 years with COVID-19, enrolled during active disease. The sample was peripheral blood. The chain uses TRBV6-1 and TRBJ1-2; D remains ambiguous. In DNA form, the CDR3 reads TGTGCCAGCAGTGAACAAAGCGTAAATGGCTACACCTTC. It translates to CASSEQSVNGYTF.